What follows are 29 T cell receptor beta chains derived from one specimen sequenced in a study of cytomegalovirus exposure and HLA in healthy donors. Researchers ran the PCR with 60 Vbeta and 13 Jbeta primers. Profiled with immunoSEQ multiplex PCR; TCRdb holds only in-frame clones, not every one. The sample has 120,000 to 150,000 clones, approximately 79% seen once. The source material was PBMCs. Receptors originate from a male donor in good health and CMV-seronegative.

V usage is TRBV5-5 and J usage is TRBJ1-4, with a possible D match to TRBD1 (6 bases). Trimming took off 5 bases at V and 6 bases at J, with 11 bases between the two ends. From germline, CDR1 is SGHKS and CDR2 YYEKEE (reference sequence). The CDR3 runs to 13 residues. The CDR3 is CASRRGTYEKLFF. As DNA, the CDR3 is TGTGCCAGCAGACGAGGGACATATGAAAAACTGTTTTTT.

Note on this clone: Germline and junction disagree at one end, which may indicate a read error. This rearrangement joins TRBV7-9 to TRBJ2-7; TRBD1 matches at 8 bases. Germline CDR1 and CDR2: SEHNR and FQNEAQ (reference sequence). The CDR3 has 14 amino acids. DNA for the CDR3: TGTTCCAGCAGCCCCTCCGGACAGGGATACGAGCAGTACTTC. As protein: CSSSPSGQGYEQYF.

The chain is built from TRBV5-6 and TRBJ2-7, with a tentative D call TRBD2 (6 bases). The V and J ends lost 2 bases and 0 bases respectively, with 12 bases between them. Germline CDR1 is SGHDT and CDR2 is YYEEEE. The length of the CDR3 is 15 residues. The CDR3: CASSFPSGYSYEQYF. The CDR3 nucleotides are TGTGCCAGCAGCTTCCCCAGCGGGTACTCCTACGAGCAGTACTTC.

This clone was counted only a few times. The chain joins TRBV4-2 to TRBJ2-1; maybe TRBD2 (5 bases). The CDR3 length is 15 residues. Germline V gives CDR1 LGHNA, CDR2 YNFKEQ. Between the trimmed V and J ends, which lost 0 bases and 7 bases, there was a span of 13 bases. The CDR3 here is CASSQETNLKNEQFF. The CDR3 DNA reads as TGTGCCAGCAGCCAAGAGACTAATCTCAAGAATGAGCAGTTCTTC.

Note on this clone: The junction does not match germline at one end; this may be a read error. The V call is TRBV7-9, the J call TRBJ2-7; D might be TRBD1 (6 bases). The length of the CDR3 is 14 residues. Germline V lookup: CDR1 SEHNR, CDR2 FQNEAQ (reference sequence). CDR3 coding DNA: TGTTCCAGCAGCTGGACAGCGAGCTCCTACGAGCAGTACTTC. Its protein product is CSSSWTASSYEQYF.

The chain links TRBV5-8 to TRBJ1-5; D not resolved. V dropped 3 bases and J dropped 2 bases, with 18 bases sitting between them. This CDR3 region has 17 residues. CDR1 and CDR2 from the germline V gene are SGHTS and YDEGEE. In DNA, the CDR3 is TGTGCCAGCAGCTCCGGAGAAGCGATTGTCGGCAATCAGCCCCAGCATTTT. Translating it yields CASSSGEAIVGNQPQHF.

The genes are TRBV30 and TRBJ1-1; D gene unclear. Trimming shortened V by 3 bases and J by 1 base, and 9 bases separated the two germline ends. Germline values: CDR1 GTSNPN, CDR2 SVGIG (reference sequence). The CDR3 consists of 13 residues. The CDR3 sequence is CAWRGPENTEAFF. The CDR3 nucleotides read TGTGCCTGGAGGGGCCCAGAGAACACTGAAGCTTTCTTT.

This clone was recorded a few times. This chain joins TRBV4-3 and TRBJ1-1, with D tentatively TRBD1 (5 bases). This CDR3 contains 14 residues. Germline V gives CDR1 LGHNA, CDR2 YSLEER. V was shortened by 0 bases and J by 5 bases, with 10 bases between the two germline ends. The CDR3 nucleotides are TGCGCCAGCAGCCAAGAGGAGGGACGGACTGAAGCTTTCTTT. Protein sequence: CASSQEEGRTEAFF.

The V gene is TRBV18, the J gene TRBJ1-2; 8 bases match TRBD1. The CDR3 contains 16 residues. Trimming cost V 2 bases and J 2 bases; bases outside gene matches: 7. Germline V lookup: CDR1 KGHSH, CDR2 LQKENI. In nucleotides, the CDR3 is TGTGCCAGCTCACCAACGGGGCAGGGGGCGAACTATGGCTACACCTTC. As protein: CASSPTGQGANYGYTF.

This sequence joins TRBV4-3 and TRBJ2-3, with 7 bases identical to TRBD2. Per germline, CDR1 LGHNA and CDR2 YSLEER. The J segment lost 2 bases and the V segment lost 3 bases, leaving 2 bases of the junction unmatched. The CDR3 loop spans 14 amino acids. CDR3 DNA: TGCGCCAGCAGCCATGGGGACTACACAGATACGCAGTATTTT. Translating gives CASSHGDYTDTQYF.

This clone was seen more than once but under ten times. This chain joins TRBV20-1 and TRBJ1-1; 7 nucleotides align to TRBD1. This CDR3 contains 11 residues. The V segment lost 6 bases and the J segment 11 bases; nucleotides outside the gene matches: 9. Germline assignment: CDR1 DFQATT and CDR2 SNEGSKA (reference sequence). The CDR3 loop is CSAPGGRGAFF. The DNA of the CDR3 is TGCAGTGCCCCCGGGGGCAGGGGGGCTTTCTTT.

V usage is TRBV2 and J usage is TRBJ1-2; 8 bases line up with TRBD1. This CDR3 has 16 amino acids. CDR1 and CDR2 (germline): SNHLY, FYNNEI. V gave up 1 base and J gave up 4 bases; unmatched junction bases: 8. CDR3 DNA: TGTGCCAGCAGTGAAGAGGCAGGGGGCTTGGCCTATGGCTACACCTTC. Encoded protein: CASSEEAGGLAYGYTF.

V gene TRBV7-6 combines with J gene TRBJ2-3; D is perhaps TRBD1 (7 bases). V was shortened by 5 bases and J by 6 bases, with 21 bases between the two germline ends. CDR1 is SGHVS, CDR2 FNYEAQ, per germline. The CDR3 has 16 amino acids. In nucleotides, the CDR3 is TGTGCCAGCAGCCGCCCCGGAGGGGGCTCTTTGGATACGCAGTATTTT. Protein: CASSRPGGGSLDTQYF.

This clone was seen a single time. This chain connects TRBV5-5 to TRBJ1-1, with 8 bases lining up with TRBD1. The CDR3 covers 16 residues. The germline V gene encodes CDR1 SGHKS and CDR2 YYEKEE (reference sequence). J lost 5 bases, V lost 4 bases, and 13 bases had no gene match. Written as DNA, the CDR3 is TGTGCCAGCAGCCCGTCCCGGACAGGGAGGGAGACTGAAGCTTTCTTT. The encoded protein is CASSPSRTGRETEAFF.

In its sample, this clone was seen once. A read error may produce the germline difference seen at one junction end. CDR3 residues: CSSSPSGGKDTDTQYF. As DNA, the CDR3 is TGTTCCAGCAGCCCCAGCGGGGGTAAGGACACAGATACGCAGTATTTT. This chain uses TRBV7-9 with TRBJ2-3; 8 bases align to TRBD2. Per germline, CDR1 SEHNR and CDR2 FQNEAQ (reference sequence). The CDR3 covers 16 residues.

This chain joins TRBV13 and TRBJ2-1; 7 bases map to TRBD2. This CDR3 spans 17 amino acids. V trimming: 1 base; J trimming: 2 bases; junction bases outside the gene matches: 8. Germline V lookup: CDR1 PRHDT, CDR2 FYEKMQ (reference sequence). CDR3 sequence reads: CASSLDVGGDAYNEQFF. CDR3 sequence (DNA): TGTGCCAGCAGCTTAGACGTGGGGGGGGACGCCTACAATGAGCAGTTCTTC.

V and J are TRBV30 and TRBJ1-1; no definite D call. CDR3 size: 12 residues. Germline assignment: CDR1 GTSNPN and CDR2 SVGIG (reference sequence). Trimming cost V 3 bases and J 0 bases, with 5 bases left between them. CDR3 sequence: CAWSRLNTEAFF. CDR3 DNA sequence: TGTGCCTGGAGCCGGTTGAACACTGAAGCTTTCTTT.

This chain joins TRBV7-6 and TRBJ2-5, with a weak D call TRBD2 (6 bases). V was shortened by 5 bases and J by 5 bases, with 6 bases between the two germline ends. CDR1 SGHVS and CDR2 FNYEAQ come from the germline V gene. CDR3 size: 11 residues. CDR3: CASSGGETQYF. CDR3 nucleotides: TGTGCCAGCAGCGGGGGGGAGACCCAGTACTTC.

The CDR3 bases are TGTGCCAGCAGCTTGGGAGCGGGAGGCTCCTACGAGCAGTACTTC. Its translation is CASSLGAGGSYEQYF. V usage is TRBV5-8 and J usage is TRBJ2-7; TRBD2 aligns across 9 bases. V lost 0 bases to trimming and J lost 0 bases; unmatched junction nucleotides: 1. CDR3 length: 15 residues. Germline V gene sequence: CDR1 SGHTS, CDR2 YDEGEE.

This clone showed up just a few times. This sequence joins TRBV7-2 and TRBJ1-1; D is uncertain. CDR3 size: 13 residues. V lost 2 bases and J 1 base, leaving 5 bases between the germline ends. Per the germline V gene, CDR1 is SGHTA and CDR2 is FQGNSA. The CDR3 sequence is CASSLRRNTEAFF. As DNA, the CDR3 is TGTGCCAGCAGCTTACGTCGGAACACTGAAGCTTTCTTT.

The chain recombines TRBV9 with TRBJ1-2, with D uncertain. The CDR3 consists of 14 residues. Between the trimmed V and J ends, which lost 0 bases and 0 bases, there was a span of 6 bases. CDR1 SGDLS and CDR2 YYNGEE come from the germline V gene. CDR3 DNA sequence: TGTGCCAGCAGCGTAGGCGGGCCTAACTATGGCTACACCTTC. Translation: CASSVGGPNYGYTF. Combining the CDR3 with reference TRBV9 and TRBJ1-2 gives the whole variable domain DSGVTQTPKHLITATGQRVTLRCSPRSGDLSVYWYQQSLDQGLQFLIQYYNGEERAKGNILERFSAQQFPDLHSELNLSSLELGDSALYFCASSVGGPNYGYTFGSGTRLTVV.

V usage is TRBV18 and J usage is TRBJ2-6; 8 nucleotides agree with TRBD1. The CDR3 is 16 residues long. Germline V gene lookup returns CDR1 KGHSH and CDR2 LQKENI. V lost 5 bases and J lost 1; bases outside the gene matches: 4. The CDR3 here is CASSVTGGSGANVLTF. CDR3 nucleotide sequence: TGTGCCAGCTCAGTAACAGGGGGTTCTGGGGCCAACGTCCTGACTTTC.

The rearrangement links TRBV9 to TRBJ1-1; a weak D match, TRBD1 (5 bases). Germline CDR1 SGDLS, CDR2 YYNGEE. This CDR3 contains 15 residues. Deletions cut 0 bases from V and 0 bases from J, with 9 bases between. The CDR3 nucleotides read TGTGCCAGCAGCGTAGGGGGCAGCATGAACACTGAAGCTTTCTTT. Residues: CASSVGGSMNTEAFF.

This clone was found a few times. This chain uses TRBV19 with TRBJ1-4; D is possibly TRBD1 (6 bases). V lost 2 bases, J lost 0 bases, and 22 bases lay in between. Germline CDR1 reads LNHDA; CDR2 reads SQIVND (reference sequence). The CDR3 runs to 20 residues. CDR3 bases: TGTGCCAGTAGTATAAGGTTTCGACAGGATCCCTTTGCAACTAATGAAAAACTGTTTTTT. This encodes CASSIRFRQDPFATNEKLFF.

V usage is TRBV5-1 and J usage is TRBJ1-2, with D possibly TRBD1 on 6 matching bases. In germline, CDR1 is SGHRS, CDR2 YFSETQ. V lost 4 bases, J lost 0 bases, and 16 bases lay in between. The CDR3 runs to 16 residues. CDR3 in DNA: TGCGCCAGCAGCGAACCCGGGACAAGAGCTAACTATGGCTACACCTTC. Its protein product is CASSEPGTRANYGYTF.

The chain is built from TRBV27 and TRBJ1-1, with D hard to call. This CDR3 is built from 15 residues. CDR1 is MNHEY and CDR2 is SMNVEV in the germline V gene (reference sequence). Trimming cost V 4 bases and J 3 bases, with 15 bases left between them. CDR3 loop: CASSSNSPVDTEAFF. The CDR3 nucleotides are TGTGCCAGCAGTTCCAACTCCCCGGTGGACACTGAAGCTTTCTTT.

The rearrangement joins TRBV19 to TRBJ2-5; 7 nucleotides match TRBD2. The J call could be wrong; TRBJ2-7 is a better fit for the DNA end. Germline assignment: CDR1 LNHDA and CDR2 SQIVND (reference sequence). This CDR3 has 15 amino acids. CDR3 nucleotide sequence: TGTGCCAGTAGTAAGAGCGGGATTAGTATTTACGAGCAGTACTTC. This translates into CASSKSGISIYEQYF.

V gene TRBV6-5 combines with J gene TRBJ2-7, with TRBD1 as a possible D gene (6 bases). The CDR3 runs 14 residues. V lost 2 bases and J lost 9, with 17 bases in between. Germline values: CDR1 MNHEY, CDR2 SVGAGI. CDR3 sequence: CASSYPGDIRWQYF. Written as DNA, the CDR3 is TGTGCCAGCAGTTACCCAGGGGACATTCGGTGGCAGTACTTC.

The J gene is TRBJ2-7, the V gene TRBV2; D perhaps matches TRBD2 (7 bases). V lost 3 bases to trimming and J lost 7 bases, with 19 bases between them. This CDR3 contains 15 residues. Germline CDR1 SNHLY, CDR2 FYNNEI. The chain's CDR3 is CASSDRGAQGGEQYF. Here the CDR3 DNA reads TGTGCCAGCAGTGATCGGGGGGCTCAAGGGGGTGAGCAGTACTTC.